A single sample gave rise to the 8 T cell receptor beta chains below, sequenced in a study of T cell changes during pregnancy in multiple sclerosis. The protocol was immunoSEQ multiplex PCR, while the TCRdb copy is restricted to in-frame clones and leaves out a portion. The sample yields over 75,000 clones, 85% to 95% seen once. The specimen was peripheral blood, collected in the first trimester of pregnancy. These receptors came from a female donor with multiple sclerosis, enrolled in a pregnancy study.

The V call is TRBV5-4, the J call TRBJ2-7; 7 nucleotides match TRBD2. J lost 2 bases, V lost 1 base, and 3 bases had no gene match. Germline loops: CDR1 SGHNT, CDR2 YYREEE (reference sequence). The CDR3 spans 14 residues. CDR3 DNA: TGTGCCAGCAGCTTGATGGGGGGGACCTACGAGCAGTACTTC. Translating gives CASSLMGGTYEQYF.

V and J are TRBV30 and TRBJ2-3, with TRBD1 as a possible D gene (5 bases). This CDR3 comprises 17 residues. V was clipped by 3 bases and J by 6 bases, with 25 bases between them. Germline V CDR1 and CDR2: GTSNPN, SVGIG (reference sequence). The CDR3 DNA reads TGTGCCTGGAGCGCCTGGTTTAGGGGCCAGGGTGGGGATACGCAGTATTTT. This encodes CAWSAWFRGQGGDTQYF.

The chain carries TRBV7-9 and TRBJ2-7, with unresolved D. Trimming removed 4 bases at V and 1 base at J, with 5 bases between. CDR3 size: 12 residues. CDR1 is SEHNR, CDR2 FQNEAQ, per germline (reference sequence). The CDR3 is CASSYYSYEQYF. The CDR3 coding sequence is TGTGCCAGCAGCTACTATTCCTACGAGCAGTACTTC.

The V gene is TRBV25-1, the J gene TRBJ1-2, with a tentative D call TRBD1 (5 bases). CDR3 length: 13 amino acids. V was cut by 1 base and J by 8 bases, with 11 bases left in between. Germline CDR1 reads MGHDK; CDR2 reads SYGVNS. The DNA for the CDR3 is TGTGCCAGCAGTGAATGGGGGGATTCAGGCTACACCTTC. Translation gives CASSEWGDSGYTF.

This chain links TRBV7-9 with TRBJ2-1; weak D call: TRBD2 (6 bases). Germline assignment: CDR1 SEHNR and CDR2 FQNEAQ (reference sequence). Trimming shortened V by 5 bases and J by 3 bases, and 17 bases separated the two germline ends. The CDR3 length is 16 residues. CDR3 amino acids: CASSPRRGGNYNEQFF. DNA for the CDR3: TGTGCCAGCAGCCCCCGGCGTGGCGGGAACTACAATGAGCAGTTCTTC.

The V and J genes are TRBV6-5 and TRBJ2-1; maybe TRBD1 (6 bases). The CDR3 is 16 amino acids. Trimming took 4 bases from V and 0 from J, leaving 13 bases between them. Germline-derived CDR1 and CDR2 are MNHEY and SVGAGI. CDR3 sequence (DNA): TGTGCCAGCAGTTTCACGGACAGAAGCTCCTACAATGAGCAGTTCTTC. It yields the protein CASSFTDRSSYNEQFF.

This clone has only one observation. This chain joins TRBV5-4 and TRBJ2-1; TRBD2 matches at 9 bases. The CDR3 has 15 amino acids. Germline lookup yields CDR1 SGHNT and CDR2 YYREEE (reference sequence). Trimming at V came to 4 bases and at J to 8 bases, leaving 10 bases not matched to a gene. This CDR3 is CASSPPGTSSYEQFF. The CDR3 nucleotides read TGTGCCAGCAGCCCACCGGGGACTAGCTCCTATGAGCAGTTCTTC.

The rearrangement joins TRBV28 to TRBJ2-5, with TRBD2 matching 10 bases. The V gene end was trimmed by 6 bases and the J gene end by 2 bases; junction bases not matched to a gene: 15. The CDR3 runs to 18 residues. Germline V gene sequence: CDR1 MDHEN, CDR2 SYDVKM. The DNA of the CDR3 is TGTGCCAGCAGCCGCTGGACTAGCGGCGATCCTTTACAAGAGACCCAGTACTTC. Translating gives CASSRWTSGDPLQETQYF.